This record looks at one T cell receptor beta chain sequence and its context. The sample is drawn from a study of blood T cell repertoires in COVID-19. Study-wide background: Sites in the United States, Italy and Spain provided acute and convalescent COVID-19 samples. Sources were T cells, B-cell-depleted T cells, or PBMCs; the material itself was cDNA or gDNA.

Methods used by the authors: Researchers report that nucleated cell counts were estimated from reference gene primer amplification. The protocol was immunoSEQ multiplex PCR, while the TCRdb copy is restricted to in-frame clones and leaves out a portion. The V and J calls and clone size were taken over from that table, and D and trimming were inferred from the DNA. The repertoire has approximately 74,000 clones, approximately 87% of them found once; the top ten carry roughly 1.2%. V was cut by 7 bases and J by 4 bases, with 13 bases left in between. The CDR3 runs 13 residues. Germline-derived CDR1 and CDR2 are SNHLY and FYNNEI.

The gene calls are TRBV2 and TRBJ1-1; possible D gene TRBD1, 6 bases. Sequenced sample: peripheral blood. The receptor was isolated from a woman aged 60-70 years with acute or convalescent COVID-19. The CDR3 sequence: CASNPGQPTEAFF. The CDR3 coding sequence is TGTGCCAGCAATCCCGGACAGCCCACTGAAGCTTTCTTT.